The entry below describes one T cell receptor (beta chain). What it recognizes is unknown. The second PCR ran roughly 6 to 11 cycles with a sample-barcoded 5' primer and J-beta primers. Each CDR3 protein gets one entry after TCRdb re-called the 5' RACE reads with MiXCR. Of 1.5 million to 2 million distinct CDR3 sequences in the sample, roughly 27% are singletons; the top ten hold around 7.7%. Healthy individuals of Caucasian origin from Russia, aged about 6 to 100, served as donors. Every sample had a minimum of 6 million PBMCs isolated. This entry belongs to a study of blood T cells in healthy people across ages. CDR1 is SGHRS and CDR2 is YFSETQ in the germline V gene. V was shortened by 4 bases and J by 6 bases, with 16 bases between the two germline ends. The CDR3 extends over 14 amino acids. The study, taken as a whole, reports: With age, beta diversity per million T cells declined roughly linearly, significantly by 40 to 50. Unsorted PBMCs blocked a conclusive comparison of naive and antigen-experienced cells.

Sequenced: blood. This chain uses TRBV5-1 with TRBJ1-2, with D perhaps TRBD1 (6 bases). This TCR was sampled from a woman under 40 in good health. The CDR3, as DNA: TGCGCCAGCAGCCTGCGACAGGACGGAGATGGCTACACCTTC. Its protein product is CASSLRQDGDGYTF.